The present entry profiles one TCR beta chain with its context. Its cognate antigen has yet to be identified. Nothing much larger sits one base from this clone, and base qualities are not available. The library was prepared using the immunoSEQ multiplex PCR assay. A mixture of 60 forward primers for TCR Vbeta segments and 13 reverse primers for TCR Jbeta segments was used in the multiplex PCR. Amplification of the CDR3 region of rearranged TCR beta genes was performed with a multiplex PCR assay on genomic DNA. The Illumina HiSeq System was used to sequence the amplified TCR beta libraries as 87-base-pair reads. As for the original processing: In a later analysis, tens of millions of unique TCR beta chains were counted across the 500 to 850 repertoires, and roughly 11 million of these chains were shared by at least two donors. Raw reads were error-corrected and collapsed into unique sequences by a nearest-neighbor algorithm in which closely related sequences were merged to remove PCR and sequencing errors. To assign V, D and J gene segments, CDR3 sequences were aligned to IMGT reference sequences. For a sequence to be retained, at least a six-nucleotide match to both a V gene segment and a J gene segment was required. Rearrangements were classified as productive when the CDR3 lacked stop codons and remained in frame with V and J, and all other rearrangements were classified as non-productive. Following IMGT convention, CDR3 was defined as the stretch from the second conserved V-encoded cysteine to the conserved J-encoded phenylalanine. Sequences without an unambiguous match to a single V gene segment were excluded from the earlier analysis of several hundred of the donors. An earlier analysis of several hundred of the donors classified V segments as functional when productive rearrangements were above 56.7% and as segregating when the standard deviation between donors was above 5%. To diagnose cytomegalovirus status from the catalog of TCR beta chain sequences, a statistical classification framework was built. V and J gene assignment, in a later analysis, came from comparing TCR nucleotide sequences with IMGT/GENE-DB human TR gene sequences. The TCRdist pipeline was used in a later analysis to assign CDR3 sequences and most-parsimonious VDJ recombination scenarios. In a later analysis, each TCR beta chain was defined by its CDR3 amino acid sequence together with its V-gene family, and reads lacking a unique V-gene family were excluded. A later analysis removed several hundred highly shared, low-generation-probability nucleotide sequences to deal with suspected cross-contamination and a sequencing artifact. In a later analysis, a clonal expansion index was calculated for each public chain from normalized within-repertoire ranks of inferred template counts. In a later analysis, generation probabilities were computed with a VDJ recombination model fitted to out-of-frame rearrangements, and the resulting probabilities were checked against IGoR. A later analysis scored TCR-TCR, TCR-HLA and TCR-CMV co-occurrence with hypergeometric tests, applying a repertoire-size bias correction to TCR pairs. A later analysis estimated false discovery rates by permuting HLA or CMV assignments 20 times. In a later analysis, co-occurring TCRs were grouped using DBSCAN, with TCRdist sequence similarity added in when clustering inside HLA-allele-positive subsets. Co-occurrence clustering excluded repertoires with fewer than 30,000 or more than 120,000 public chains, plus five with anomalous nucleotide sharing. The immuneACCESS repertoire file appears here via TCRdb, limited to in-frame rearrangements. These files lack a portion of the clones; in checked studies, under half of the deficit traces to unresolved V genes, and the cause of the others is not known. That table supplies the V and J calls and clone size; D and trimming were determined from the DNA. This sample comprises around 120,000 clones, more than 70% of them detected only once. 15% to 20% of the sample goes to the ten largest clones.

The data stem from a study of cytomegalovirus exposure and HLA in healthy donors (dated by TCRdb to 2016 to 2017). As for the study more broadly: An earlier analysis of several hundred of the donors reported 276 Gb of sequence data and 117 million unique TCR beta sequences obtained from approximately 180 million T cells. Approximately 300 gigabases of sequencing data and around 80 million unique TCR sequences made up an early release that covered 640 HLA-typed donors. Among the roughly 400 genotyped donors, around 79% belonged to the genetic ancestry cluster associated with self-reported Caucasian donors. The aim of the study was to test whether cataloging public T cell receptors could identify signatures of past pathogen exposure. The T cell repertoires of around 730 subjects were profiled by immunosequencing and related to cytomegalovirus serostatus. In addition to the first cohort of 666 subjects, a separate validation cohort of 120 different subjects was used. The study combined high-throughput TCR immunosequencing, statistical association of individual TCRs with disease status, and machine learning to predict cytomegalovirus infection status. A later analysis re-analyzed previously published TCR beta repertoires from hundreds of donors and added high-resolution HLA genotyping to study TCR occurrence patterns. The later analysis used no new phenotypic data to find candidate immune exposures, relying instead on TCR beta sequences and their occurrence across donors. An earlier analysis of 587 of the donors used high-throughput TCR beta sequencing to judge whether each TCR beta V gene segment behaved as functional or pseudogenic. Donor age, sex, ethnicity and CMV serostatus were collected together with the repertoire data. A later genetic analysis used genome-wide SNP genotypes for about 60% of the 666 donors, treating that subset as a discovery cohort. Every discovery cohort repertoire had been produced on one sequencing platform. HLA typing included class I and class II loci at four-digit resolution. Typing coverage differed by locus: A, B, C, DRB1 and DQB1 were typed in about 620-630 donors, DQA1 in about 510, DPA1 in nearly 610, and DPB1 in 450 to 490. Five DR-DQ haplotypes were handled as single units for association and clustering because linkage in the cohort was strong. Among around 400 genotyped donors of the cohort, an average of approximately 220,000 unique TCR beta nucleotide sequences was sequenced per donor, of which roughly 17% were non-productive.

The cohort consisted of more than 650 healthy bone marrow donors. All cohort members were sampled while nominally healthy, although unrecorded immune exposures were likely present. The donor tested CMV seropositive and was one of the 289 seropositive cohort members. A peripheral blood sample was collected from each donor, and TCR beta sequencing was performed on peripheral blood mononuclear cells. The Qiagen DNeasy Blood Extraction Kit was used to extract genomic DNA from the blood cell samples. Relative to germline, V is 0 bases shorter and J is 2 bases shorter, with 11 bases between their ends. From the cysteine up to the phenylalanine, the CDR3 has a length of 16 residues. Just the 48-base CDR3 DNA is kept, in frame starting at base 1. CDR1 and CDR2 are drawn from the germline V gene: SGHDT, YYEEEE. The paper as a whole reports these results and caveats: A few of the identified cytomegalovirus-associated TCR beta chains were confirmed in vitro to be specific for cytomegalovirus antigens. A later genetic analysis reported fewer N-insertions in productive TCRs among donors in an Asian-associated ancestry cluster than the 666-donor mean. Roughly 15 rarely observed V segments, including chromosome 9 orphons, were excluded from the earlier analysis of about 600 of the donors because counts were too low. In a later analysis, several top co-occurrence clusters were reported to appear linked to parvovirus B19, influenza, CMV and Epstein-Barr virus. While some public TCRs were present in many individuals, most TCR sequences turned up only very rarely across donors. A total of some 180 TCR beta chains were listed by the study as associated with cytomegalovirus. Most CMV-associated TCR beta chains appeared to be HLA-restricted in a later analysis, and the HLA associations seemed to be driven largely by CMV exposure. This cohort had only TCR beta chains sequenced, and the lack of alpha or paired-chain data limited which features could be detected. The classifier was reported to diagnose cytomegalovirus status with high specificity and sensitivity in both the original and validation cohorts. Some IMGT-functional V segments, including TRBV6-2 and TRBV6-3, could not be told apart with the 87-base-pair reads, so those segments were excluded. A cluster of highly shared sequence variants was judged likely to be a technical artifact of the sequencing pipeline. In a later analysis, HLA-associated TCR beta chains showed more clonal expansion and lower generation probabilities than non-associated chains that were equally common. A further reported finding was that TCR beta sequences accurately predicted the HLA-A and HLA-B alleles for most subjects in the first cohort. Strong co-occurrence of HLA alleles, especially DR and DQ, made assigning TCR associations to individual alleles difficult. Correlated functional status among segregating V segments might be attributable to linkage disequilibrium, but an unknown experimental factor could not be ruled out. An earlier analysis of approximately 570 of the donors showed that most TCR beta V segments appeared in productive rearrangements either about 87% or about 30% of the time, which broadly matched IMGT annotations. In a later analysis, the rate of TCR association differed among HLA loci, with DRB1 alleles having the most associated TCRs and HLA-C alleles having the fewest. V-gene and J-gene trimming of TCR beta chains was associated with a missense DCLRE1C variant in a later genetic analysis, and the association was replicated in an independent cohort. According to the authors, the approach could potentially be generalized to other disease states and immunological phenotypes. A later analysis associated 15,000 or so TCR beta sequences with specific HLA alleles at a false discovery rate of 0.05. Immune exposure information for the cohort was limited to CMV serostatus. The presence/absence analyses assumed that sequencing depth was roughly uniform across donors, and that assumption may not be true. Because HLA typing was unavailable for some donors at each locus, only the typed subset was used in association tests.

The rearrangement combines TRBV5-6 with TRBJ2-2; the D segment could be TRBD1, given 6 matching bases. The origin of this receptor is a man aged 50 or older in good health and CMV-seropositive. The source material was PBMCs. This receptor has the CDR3 CASSLDRAVNTGELFF. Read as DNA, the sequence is TGTGCCAGCAGCTTGGACAGGGCGGTTAACACCGGGGAGCTGTTTTTT.